The 31 T cell receptor beta chains below were found in one sample sequenced in a study of cytomegalovirus exposure and HLA in healthy donors. 60 Vbeta and 13 Jbeta primers were used in PCR. The method was immunoSEQ multiplex PCR; TCRdb's version includes in-frame clones alone and lacks a portion of them. The sample has some 200,000 clones; around 64% are singletons. The sample consisted of PBMCs. The receptors here all came from a man aged 35-49 years in good health and CMV-seropositive.

The rearrangement joins TRBV6-5 to TRBJ1-2; 11 bases are shared with TRBD1. The CDR3 runs 15 residues. The ends lost 6 bases at V and 8 bases at J; junction bases unmatched: 11. The germline V gene has CDR1 MNHEY and CDR2 SVGAGI. CDR3 amino acids: CASSKTGQGVGGYTF. CDR3 nucleotide sequence: TGTGCCAGCAGCAAAACGGGACAGGGGGTAGGCGGCTACACCTTC.

V usage is TRBV28 and J usage is TRBJ1-2, with D unclear. CDR3 length: 14 residues. Germline CDR1 is MDHEN and CDR2 is SYDVKM. The ends were cut back, 3 bases at V and 0 bases at J, with 8 bases in the middle. The CDR3, as DNA: TGTGCCAGCAGTTTGGCCGGGGCTAACTATGGCTACACCTTC. Amino acids: CASSLAGANYGYTF.

The V and J genes are TRBV5-4 and TRBJ2-5; 12 positions match TRBD1. From germline, CDR1 is SGHNT and CDR2 YYREEE (reference sequence). This CDR3 region has 15 residues. The junction had 8 bases not matched to a gene; V was cut back by 7 bases and J by 4 bases. As DNA, the CDR3 is TGTGCCAGCCGCCGGGACAGGGGGCGCTCAGAGACCCAGTACTTC. Its translation: CASRRDRGRSETQYF.

The rearrangement joins TRBV7-9 to TRBJ1-1; D is uncertain. CDR1 and CDR2 (germline): SEHNR, FQNEAQ (reference sequence). V was trimmed by 3 bases and J by 0 bases, leaving 5 bases between them. There are 13 residues in the CDR3. This CDR3 reads CASSFNMNTEAFF. CDR3 sequence (DNA): TGTGCCAGCAGCTTCAACATGAACACTGAAGCTTTCTTT.

The chain is built from TRBV5-1 and TRBJ2-7, with TRBD2 identical over 7 bases. V shed 0 bases, J shed 4 bases, and the junction held 7 bases outside the gene matches. CDR1 and CDR2 (germline): SGHRS, YFSETQ. The CDR3 length is 15 residues. In nucleotides, the CDR3 is TGCGCCAGCAGCTTGGGAGTAGCGGGCAGATACGAGCAGTACTTC. Translated, it gives CASSLGVAGRYEQYF.

The V gene is TRBV5-1, the J gene TRBJ1-5; D not resolved. The V end lost 2 bases, the J end lost 6 bases, and 9 bases lay between the germline ends. The CDR3 totals 13 residues. Germline lookup yields CDR1 SGHRS and CDR2 YFSETQ. CDR3 DNA: TGCGCCAGCAGCTTAGCCGGGTCTCAGCCCCAGCATTTT. Translating it yields CASSLAGSQPQHF.

The chain uses TRBV25-1 and TRBJ2-1; the D gene is possibly TRBD2 (6 bases). The germline V gene encodes CDR1 MGHDK and CDR2 SYGVNS. V was trimmed by 4 bases and J by 8 bases, leaving 15 bases between them. The CDR3 length is 14 residues. In DNA, the CDR3 is TGTGCCAGCAGTGGAGCCCGACTAGTCGATGAGCAGTTCTTC. Translation gives CASSGARLVDEQFF.

The chain uses TRBV5-4 and TRBJ2-2; 7 bases fit TRBD1. The CDR3 is 15 amino acids. Germline values: CDR1 SGHNT, CDR2 YYREEE (reference sequence). J gave up 3 bases and V 2 bases, and 4 bases lay outside the gene matches. CDR3 bases: TGTGCCAGCAGCTTTGACAGGGTGGACACCGGGGAGCTGTTTTTT. Translating gives CASSFDRVDTGELFF.

This chain connects TRBV6-6 to TRBJ2-3; D is ambiguous. Germline CDR1 reads MNHNY; CDR2 reads SVGAGI (reference sequence). Trimming cost V 5 bases and J 0 bases, with 12 bases left between them. This CDR3 has 15 amino acids. CDR3 sequence: CASSRVETSTDTQYF. Written as DNA, the CDR3 is TGTGCCAGCAGTCGTGTGGAGACTAGCACAGATACGCAGTATTTT.

The chain links TRBV2 to TRBJ2-5; 8 positions match TRBD2. The CDR3 is 16 amino acids. V shed 4 bases and J 7 bases; nucleotides not matched to a gene: 14. Germline CDR1 SNHLY, CDR2 FYNNEI. Here the CDR3 reads CASSAGTSGLSGTQYF. The DNA of the CDR3 is TGTGCCAGCAGTGCCGGGACTAGTGGTTTGTCGGGGACCCAGTACTTC.

The chain combines TRBV18 with TRBJ1-1; 10 bases agree with TRBD1. J gave up 2 bases and V 2 bases, and 2 bases lay outside the gene matches. CDR3 length equals 15 residues. Germline V gives CDR1 KGHSH, CDR2 LQKENI. DNA for the CDR3: TGTGCCAGCTCACCATGGGACAGGGGAAACACTGAAGCTTTCTTT. This codes for CASSPWDRGNTEAFF.

For this clone: An end of the junction differs from the germline gene, which may be a read error. The rearrangement links TRBV7-9 to TRBJ1-5; no firm D call. This CDR3 comprises 16 residues. Germline loops: CDR1 SEHNR, CDR2 FQNEAQ (reference sequence). In DNA, the CDR3 is TGTTCCAGCAGCTTAGGTAACTCTCCCGGGGATCAGCCCCAGCATTTT. As protein: CSSSLGNSPGDQPQHF.

A single count supports this clone. The CDR3, as DNA: TGTGCCAGTAGTCTAACTAGCGGGGGGCAAAATGAGCAGTTCTTC. It yields the protein CASSLTSGGQNEQFF. The rearrangement uses TRBV19 and TRBJ2-1, with 12 bases fitting TRBD2. V shed 5 bases, J shed 7 bases, and the junction held 6 bases outside the gene matches. The CDR3 extends over 15 amino acids. Per the germline V gene, CDR1 is LNHDA and CDR2 is SQIVND (reference sequence).

The J gene is TRBJ1-1, the V gene TRBV28; possible D gene TRBD1, 5 bases. V was pared by 5 bases and J by 2 bases, with 15 bases between. This CDR3 is built from 15 residues. Germline CDR1 is MDHEN and CDR2 is SYDVKM. CDR3 protein: CASSPVRGRNTEAFF. In DNA, the CDR3 is TGTGCCAGCAGTCCGGTAAGGGGCCGTAACACTGAAGCTTTCTTT.

The J gene is TRBJ1-1, the V gene TRBV29-1, with a tentative D call TRBD1 (6 bases). Trimming shortened V by 1 base and J by 6 bases, and 15 bases separated the two germline ends. The CDR3 loop spans 14 amino acids. Germline V gives CDR1 SQVTM, CDR2 ANQGSEA. The CDR3 DNA reads TGCAGCGTTGAAGGACAGGACCTGGTCGCTGAAGCTTTCTTT. Translated: CSVEGQDLVAEAFF.

The genes are TRBV19 and TRBJ1-1; weak D call: TRBD1 (5 bases). The CDR3 runs to 13 residues. Per germline, CDR1 LNHDA and CDR2 SQIVND (reference sequence). Trimming took off 2 bases at V and 8 bases at J, with 12 bases between the two ends. CDR3 in DNA: TGTGCCAGTAGTATATATGGGGCCCGAGAAGCTTTCTTT. Translating it yields CASSIYGAREAFF. The complete variable domain, with remaining parts taken from reference TRBV19 and TRBJ1-1, reads DGGITQSPKYLFRKEGQNVTLSCEQNLNHDAMYWYRQDPGQGLRLIYYSQIVNDFQKGDIAEGYSVSREKKESFPLTVTSAQKNPTAFYLCASSIYGAREAFFGQGTRLTVV.

This clone was seen once. The V call is TRBV5-1, the J call TRBJ1-2; 8 nucleotides agree with TRBD1. V trimming: 4 bases; J trimming: 9 bases; junction bases outside the gene matches: 8. This CDR3 is built from 13 residues. The germline V gene encodes CDR1 SGHRS and CDR2 YFSETQ. DNA of the CDR3: TGCGCCAGCAGCCAGGGGACAGGCGAAAGCTACACCTTC. This sequence encodes CASSQGTGESYTF.

V usage is TRBV5-6 and J usage is TRBJ2-5, with 7 nucleotides matching TRBD2. This CDR3 is built from 14 residues. The germline CDR1 and CDR2 sequences are SGHDT and YYEEEE. Losses at the gene ends were 4 bases for V and 5 bases for J; bases not matched to a gene: 8. The CDR3 protein is CASSPWGGEETQYF. For the CDR3, the DNA is TGTGCCAGCAGCCCGTGGGGAGGGGAGGAGACCCAGTACTTC.

J is TRBJ1-4 and V is TRBV9, with 9 bases matching TRBD1. Per germline, CDR1 SGDLS and CDR2 YYNGEE. This CDR3 contains 15 residues. V lost 4 bases and J lost 5; bases outside the gene matches: 6. CDR3 DNA sequence: TGTGCCAGCAGCAAACAGGGGGCCCCCAATGAAAAACTGTTTTTT. Translating it yields CASSKQGAPNEKLFF.

This chain uses TRBV5-1 with TRBJ1-4; no reliable D call. Per germline, CDR1 SGHRS and CDR2 YFSETQ. The CDR3 totals 13 residues. With 6 bases removed from V and 3 bases from J, the gap between germline ends came to 9 bases. CDR3: CASKRAPNEKLFF. In DNA, the CDR3 is TGCGCCAGCAAGAGGGCCCCTAATGAAAAACTGTTTTTT. Supplemented by reference TRBV5-1 and TRBJ1-4, the full variable domain reads KAGVTQTPRYLIKTRGQQVTLSCSPISGHRSVSWYQQTPGQGLQFLFEYFSETQRNKGNFPGRFSGRQFSNSRSEMNVSTLELGDSALYLCASKRAPNEKLFFGSGTQLSVL.

The gene calls are TRBV4-2 and TRBJ1-2, with 8 bases identical to TRBD1. Germline loops: CDR1 LGHNA, CDR2 YNFKEQ. The CDR3 has 17 amino acids. With 1 base clipped from V and 5 bases from J, the junction kept 12 bases outside the gene matches. The CDR3 here is CASSQVPMTGERYGYTF. The CDR3 DNA reads as TGTGCCAGCAGCCAAGTACCCATGACAGGGGAGAGATATGGCTACACCTTC.

There are a few counts of this clone. V and J are TRBV6-1 and TRBJ2-1; 8 bases line up with TRBD2. The germline gives CDR1 MNHNS, CDR2 SASEGT. V lost 2 bases, J lost 5 bases, and 8 bases stayed unmatched. The CDR3 consists of 16 residues. The CDR3 bases are TGTGCCAGCAGTGAAAATTTGGGGACTAGGGACAATGAGCAGTTCTTC. Residues: CASSENLGTRDNEQFF.

This chain uses TRBV7-9 with TRBJ2-7; the D is unclear. In germline, CDR1 is SEHNR, CDR2 FQNEAQ (reference sequence). CDR3 length: 11 amino acids. V was trimmed by 1 base and J by 7 bases, leaving 5 bases between them. The CDR3 loop is CASSLDLEQYF. CDR3 coding DNA: TGTGCCAGCAGCTTAGATCTTGAGCAGTACTTC. The whole variable domain, remainder taken from reference TRBV7-9 and TRBJ2-7, is DTGVSQNPRHKITKRGQNVTFRCDPISEHNRLYWYRQTLGQGPEFLTYFQNEAQLEKSRLLSDRFSAERPKGSFSTLEIQRTEQGDSAMYLCASSLDLEQYFGPGTRLTVT.

There are a few counts of this clone. V is TRBV9 and J is TRBJ2-7; 12 positions match TRBD2. V lost 4 bases to trimming and J lost 4 bases; unmatched junction nucleotides: 9. The CDR3 spans 16 residues. Germline V gene lookup returns CDR1 SGDLS and CDR2 YYNGEE. CDR3 protein: CASSSQLAGGLYEQYF. The CDR3 region has the DNA TGTGCCAGCAGCTCCCAACTAGCGGGGGGCCTGTACGAGCAGTACTTC.

The genes are TRBV9 and TRBJ1-3; perhaps TRBD1 as D (6 bases). Germline CDR1 is SGDLS and CDR2 is YYNGEE. Trimming removed 4 bases from V and 1 base from J, with 15 bases in between. CDR3 size: 16 residues. DNA for the CDR3: TGTGCCAGCAGCACACCAGGGGTTCCATCTGGAAACACCATATATTTT. Encoded protein: CASSTPGVPSGNTIYF.

The chain links TRBV19 to TRBJ2-1; maybe TRBD2 (7 bases). Germline V gene lookup returns CDR1 LNHDA and CDR2 SQIVND (reference sequence). Trimming removed 5 bases at V and 5 bases at J, with 16 bases between. The length of the CDR3 is 15 residues. DNA for the CDR3: TGTGCCAGTAGTCCTCGGAGGGGGGGGGACAATGAGCAGTTCTTC. This codes for CASSPRRGGDNEQFF.

The V gene is TRBV7-9, the J gene TRBJ1-1; a weak D match, TRBD1 (5 bases). Trimming cost V 0 bases and J 9 bases, with 5 bases left between them. The CDR3 runs to 11 residues. CDR1 and CDR2 from the germline V gene are SEHNR and FQNEAQ (reference sequence). This CDR3 is CASSLADKAFF. In nucleotides, the CDR3 is TGTGCCAGCAGCTTAGCGGACAAAGCTTTCTTT.

The chain joins TRBV7-8 to TRBJ2-3; TRBD2 agrees at 7 bases. CDR3 size: 16 residues. The germline CDR1 and CDR2 sequences are SGHVS and FQNEAQ. The junction had 5 bases not matched to a gene; V was cut back by 2 bases and J by 0 bases. For the CDR3, the DNA is TGTGCCAGCAGCTTAATGGCGGGGGAGAGCACAGATACGCAGTATTTT. This encodes CASSLMAGESTDTQYF. The whole variable domain, remainder taken from reference TRBV7-8 and TRBJ2-3, is GAGVSQSPRYKVAKRGQDVALRCDPISGHVSLFWYQQALGQGPEFLTYFQNEAQLDKSGLPSDRFFAERPEGSVSTLKIQRTQQEDSAVYLCASSLMAGESTDTQYFGPGTRLTVL.

The chain recombines TRBV18 with TRBJ2-4; 10 bases align to TRBD2. This CDR3 has 15 residues. Germline trimming cut 1 base from V and 7 bases from J; bases unmatched to any gene: 4. Germline-derived CDR1 and CDR2 are KGHSH and LQKENI. The CDR3 coding sequence is TGTGCCAGCTCACCACTAGCGGGGGGCCAGAACATTCAGTACTTC. Its translation is CASSPLAGGQNIQYF. Based on the CDR3 plus reference TRBV18 and TRBJ2-4, the full variable domain is NAGVMQNPRHLVRRRGQEARLRCSPMKGHSHVYWYRQLPEEGLKFMVYLQKENIIDESGMPKERFSAEFPKEGPSILRIQQVVRGDSAAYFCASSPLAGGQNIQYFGAGTRLSVL.

The chain couples TRBV7-2 to TRBJ1-5; perhaps TRBD1 as D (5 bases). The ends were cut back, 1 base at V and 7 bases at J, with 14 bases in the middle. Per the germline V gene, CDR1 is SGHTA and CDR2 is FQGNSA. The length of the CDR3 is 15 residues. CDR3 coding DNA: TGTGCCAGCAGCTTAGGGGGCAGGGAAGAGCAGCCCCAGCATTTT. Amino acid sequence: CASSLGGREEQPQHF. Supplemented by reference TRBV7-2 and TRBJ1-5, the full variable domain reads GAGVSQSPSNKVTEKGKDVELRCDPISGHTALYWYRQSLGQGLEFLIYFQGNSAPDKSGLPSDRFSAERTGGSVSTLTIQRTQQEDSAVYLCASSLGGREEQPQHFGDGTRLSIL.

The V call is TRBV5-1, the J call TRBJ2-1, with TRBD2 identical over 11 bases. The V gene end was trimmed by 4 bases and the J gene end by 1 base; junction bases not matched to a gene: 4. The CDR3 contains 16 residues. Germline V gene sequence: CDR1 SGHRS, CDR2 YFSETQ. For the CDR3, the DNA is TGCGCCAGCAGCCACGGGACTAGCGGTTCCTACAATGAGCAGTTCTTC. It specifies CASSHGTSGSYNEQFF.